These 12 T cell receptor beta chains were all obtained from the same sample, sequenced in a study of OX40 agonist ivuxolimab in advanced cancers. The protocol was immunoSEQ multiplex PCR, while the TCRdb copy is restricted to in-frame clones and leaves out a portion. The profile shows some 71,000 clones, over 80% of them singletons. The source material was CD4+ or CD8+ T cells sorted from blood, sampled in a trial of the OX40 agonist ivuxolimab. The receptors shown here come from an adult with an advanced solid tumor such as melanoma, head and neck, liver or kidney cancer.

The chain combines TRBV28 with TRBJ1-3; D call uncertain. CDR1 and CDR2 from the germline V gene are MDHEN and SYDVKM. V lost 6 bases, J lost 0 bases, and 12 bases lay in between. CDR3 length equals 15 residues. The CDR3 DNA is TGTGCCAGCAGGGCGACACTTCACTCTGGAAACACCATATATTTT. Translated, it gives CASRATLHSGNTIYF.

The CDR3, as DNA: TGTGCCCGAAGAACACTAGCGGGAGGGTCCGGCAATGAGCAGTTCTTC. Translated, it gives CARRTLAGGSGNEQFF. The chain joins TRBV2 to TRBJ2-1; TRBD2 agrees at 13 bases. This CDR3 comprises 16 residues. V lost 11 bases, J lost 6 bases, and 13 bases stayed unmatched. CDR1 is SNHLY and CDR2 is FYNNEI in the germline V gene.

This CDR3 reads CASSEAGSTGNEQFF. As DNA, the CDR3 is TGCGCCAGCAGTGAAGCTGGATCGACAGGCAATGAGCAGTTCTTC. This chain joins TRBV10-2 and TRBJ2-1; maybe TRBD1 (6 bases). Trimming stripped 3 bases from V and 6 bases from J, with 15 bases between. The CDR3 is 15 amino acids. The V gene's germline CDR1 is WSHSY and CDR2 SAAADI.

The chain has TRBV27 and TRBJ1-5; the D gene is possibly TRBD1 (5 bases). Trimming took 0 bases from V and 7 from J, leaving 13 bases between them. Germline V gene sequence: CDR1 MNHEY, CDR2 SMNVEV (reference sequence). There are 15 residues in the CDR3. In DNA form, the CDR3 reads TGTGCCAGCAGTTTATCGCAGGGTCTGAGCCAGCCCCAGCATTTT. Protein product: CASSLSQGLSQPQHF.

The V gene is TRBV4-1, the J gene TRBJ1-5; D is perhaps TRBD1 (6 bases). V lost 0 bases and J lost 0, with 15 bases in between. The germline V gene has CDR1 MGHRA and CDR2 YSYEKL. This CDR3 contains 18 residues. The CDR3 DNA follows: TGCGCCAGCAGCCAAGATCGCTCCAGGGGAGATAGCAATCAGCCCCAGCATTTT. Its protein product is CASSQDRSRGDSNQPQHF.

The V gene is TRBV11-2, the J gene TRBJ2-3; D uncertain. The CDR3 covers 14 residues. Looked up from germline, CDR1 is SGHAT and CDR2 is FQNNGV. Trimming pared 0 bases from V and 3 bases from J, leaving 7 bases between. The CDR3 coding sequence is TGTGCCAGCAGCTTAGATCGGCAGACAGATACGCAGTATTTT. It codes for CASSLDRQTDTQYF.

The V gene is TRBV19, the J gene TRBJ2-3; a possible D gene is TRBD1 (5 bases). The CDR3 runs to 15 residues. Germline assignment: CDR1 LNHDA and CDR2 SQIVND (reference sequence). Trimming removed 1 base at V and 1 base at J, with 9 bases between. The CDR3 here is CASSIGGRGTDTQYF. Here the CDR3 DNA reads TGTGCCAGTAGTATAGGGGGCCGAGGCACAGATACGCAGTATTTT. The variable domain in full, with the rest retrieved from reference TRBV19 and TRBJ2-3, is DGGITQSPKYLFRKEGQNVTLSCEQNLNHDAMYWYRQDPGQGLRLIYYSQIVNDFQKGDIAEGYSVSREKKESFPLTVTSAQKNPTAFYLCASSIGGRGTDTQYFGPGTRLTVL.

The chain combines TRBV6-5 with TRBJ1-5, with 7 bases aligning to TRBD1. Germline V gene data show CDR1 as MNHEY and CDR2 as SVGAGI. J gave up 3 bases and V 6 bases, and 8 bases lay outside the gene matches. The CDR3 totals 15 residues. The CDR3 nucleotides are TGTGCCAGCAGACAAGACAGGGATAACAATCAGCCCCAGCATTTT. Protein: CASRQDRDNNQPQHF.

The V and J genes are TRBV9 and TRBJ2-2, with a tentative D call TRBD1 (5 bases). V was clipped by 4 bases and J by 0 bases, with 10 bases between them. Per the germline V gene, CDR1 is SGDLS and CDR2 is YYNGEE. The CDR3 is made up of 15 amino acids. This CDR3 is CASSITGTNTGELFF. The DNA of the CDR3 is TGTGCCAGCAGCATTACAGGAACGAACACCGGGGAGCTGTTTTTT.

The chain employs TRBV10-3 and TRBJ1-1, with D uncertain. CDR3 size: 15 residues. Germline CDR1 reads ENHRY; CDR2 reads SYGVKD. Trimming removed 3 bases from V and 4 bases from J, with 15 bases in between. The CDR3 DNA is TGTGCCATCAGTGATGTTCGTAGCTTGAGCACTGAAGCTTTCTTT. Its translation is CAISDVRSLSTEAFF.

Worth noting for this clone: This sample also contains other DNA sequences that code for the same CDR3. The chain uses TRBV30 and TRBJ2-5; 7 bases align to TRBD1. The V gene's germline CDR1 is GTSNPN and CDR2 SVGIG (reference sequence). The V gene end was trimmed by 0 bases and the J gene end by 5 bases; junction bases not matched to a gene: 15. This CDR3 contains 17 residues. CDR3 residues: CAWSVRVGAGGRETQYF. CDR3 coding DNA: TGTGCCTGGAGTGTACGGGTGGGGGCAGGGGGTCGGGAGACCCAGTACTTC.

The genes are TRBV19 and TRBJ1-5; D is possibly TRBD1 (5 bases). V lost 4 bases to trimming and J lost 2 bases, with 15 bases between them. This CDR3 contains 16 residues. Germline V CDR1 and CDR2: LNHDA, SQIVND (reference sequence). CDR3 residues: CASSRRGVVGNQPQHF. The CDR3 nucleotides read TGTGCCAGTAGTAGGCGAGGGGTGGTAGGCAATCAGCCCCAGCATTTT.